Included here is one T cell receptor beta chain sequence, with context. What it binds is unknown. V was trimmed by 5 bases and J by 1 base, leaving 10 bases between them. This CDR3 is built from 14 residues. Looked up from germline, CDR1 is SGHAT and CDR2 is FQNNGV. Prepared TCR beta cDNA libraries contained unique molecular identifiers. Via MiXCR, TCRdb re-called the PCR reads, giving one row per CDR3 protein. Found here are roughly 800,000 distinct CDR3 sequences, under 70% of them singletons; the top ten hold 4.6%. This specimen belongs to a study of post-analysis software for immune sequencing data. Study in general: Both relapsing-remitting and secondary progressive multiple sclerosis featured among the disease courses, as did progressive-relapsing multiple sclerosis.

Study results and limitations: People with multiple sclerosis had a significantly lower normalized Chao1 diversity than controls did. Patients showed TRBV5-6, TRBV5-1 and TRBV20-1 among 4 or 5 TRBV segments more frequent than in controls.

The sequencing input was blood. This receptor was taken from a girl aged 10 to 17 with multiple sclerosis. This rearrangement joins TRBV11-2 to TRBJ2-3; D unresolved. CDR3 residues: CASSILPRTDTQYF. The CDR3 nucleotides are TGTGCCAGCAGCATCCTCCCCCGCACAGATACGCAGTATTTT.